Below, 18 T cell receptor beta chains from the same sample are listed, as sequenced in a study of identical twins. TCRdb re-called the 5' RACE reads through MiXCR, storing one row per CDR3 protein. This sample has around 1.7 million distinct CDR3 sequences, with more than 30% found just once. The sequenced sample consisted of cord blood. These receptors originate from a newborn girl in good health.

The chain couples TRBV5-1 to TRBJ2-7, with TRBD1 matching 7 bases. With 3 bases clipped from V and 2 bases from J, the junction kept 5 bases outside the gene matches. CDR1 and CDR2 (germline): SGHRS, YFSETQ. The CDR3 runs to 14 residues. CDR3 sequence (DNA): TGCGCCAGCAGCTGGGACAGCCAAGCCTACGAGCAGTACTTC. It yields the protein CASSWDSQAYEQYF.

This clonotype showed up just a few times. This chain connects TRBV6-6 to TRBJ2-7; the match to TRBD2 covers 9 bases. This CDR3 has 15 amino acids. Per the germline V gene, CDR1 is MNHNY and CDR2 is SVGAGI (reference sequence). V lost 0 bases, J lost 7 bases, and 7 bases stayed unmatched. The chain's CDR3 is CASSYSSGRMQEQYF. As DNA, the CDR3 is TGTGCCAGCAGTTACTCGAGCGGGAGGATGCAAGAGCAGTACTTC.

This clonotype was observed a single time. The genes are TRBV20-1 and TRBJ2-7; D gene ambiguous. The last part of the DNA fits TRBJ2-5 better; the J call may be wrong. The germline V gene has CDR1 DFQATT and CDR2 SNEGSKA (reference sequence). This CDR3 has 13 residues. CDR3 loop: CSAPRTPQETQYF. CDR3 DNA: TGCAGTGCTCCCCGTACACCCCAAGAGACCCAGTACTTC.

The chain couples TRBV20-1 to TRBJ1-1; D not resolved. V lost 3 bases and J 1 base, leaving 18 bases between the germline ends. Germline assignment: CDR1 DFQATT and CDR2 SNEGSKA (reference sequence). CDR3 length: 16 amino acids. CDR3 sequence reads: CSARVGKGYRNTEAFF. CDR3 in DNA: TGCAGTGCTAGGGTGGGGAAAGGGTATCGGAACACTGAAGCTTTCTTT.

This rearrangement joins TRBV12-3 or TRBV12-4 to TRBJ2-2; TRBD1 aligns across 7 bases. V was clipped by 6 bases and J by 4 bases; unmatched bases: 2. This CDR3 region has 13 residues. The CDR3 DNA sequence: TGTGCCAGCAGGGACAGGTTCACCGGGGAGCTGTTTTTT. This encodes CASRDRFTGELFF.

The gene calls are TRBV5-1 and TRBJ2-1; D assignment may be TRBD1 or TRBD2 (5 bases each). The J call may be wrong; the DNA end is better matched by TRBJ2-7. Germline V gene data show CDR1 as SGHRS and CDR2 as YFSETQ. The CDR3 runs 14 residues. Here the CDR3 DNA reads TGCGCCAGCACTCCGGGACCGCGGGCTGATGAGCAGTACTTC. It codes for CASTPGPRADEQYF.

This chain links TRBV10-1 with TRBJ2-2; 10 bases map to TRBD2. The CDR3 runs to 17 residues. Per the germline V gene, CDR1 is WNHNN and CDR2 is SYGVQD (reference sequence). The junction had 9 bases not matched to a gene; V was cut back by 7 bases and J by 1 base. CDR3 loop: CASIDTSGVMNTGELFF. The CDR3 DNA follows: TGCGCCAGCATCGATACTAGCGGGGTCATGAACACCGGGGAGCTGTTTTTT.

A few counts support this clonotype. V usage is TRBV29-1 and J usage is TRBJ2-1; tentatively, D is TRBD2 (5 bases). The V end was cut by 6 bases, the J end by 4 bases, with 13 bases between. Germline V gene lookup returns CDR1 SQVTM and CDR2 ANQGSEA. This CDR3 is built from 13 residues. The DNA of the CDR3 is TGCAGCGTGGACCCATGGAGGTACAATGAGCAGTTCTTC. Its protein product is CSVDPWRYNEQFF.

V gene TRBV20-1 combines with J gene TRBJ1-5, with D uncertain. Germline values: CDR1 DFQATT, CDR2 SNEGSKA (reference sequence). V lost 3 bases to trimming and J lost 3 bases, with 9 bases between them. The CDR3 spans 13 residues. DNA for the CDR3: TGCAGTGCTAGCTCTCAGGACAATCAGCCCCAGCATTTT. Translating it yields CSASSQDNQPQHF.

This chain uses TRBV7-8 with TRBJ2-1; 12 positions match TRBD2. The J call may be faulty, since TRBJ2-7 better matches the DNA end. Germline values: CDR1 SGHVS, CDR2 FQNEAQ. The length of the CDR3 is 20 residues. The CDR3: CASSLGAGTSGPSSYNEQYF. The CDR3 bases are TGTGCCAGCAGCTTAGGAGCAGGGACTAGCGGGCCTAGCTCCTACAATGAGCAGTACTTC.

The V call is TRBV6-1, the J call TRBJ1-5, with a tentative D call TRBD1 (6 bases). V lost 0 bases to trimming and J lost 7 bases, with 19 bases between them. In germline, CDR1 is MNHNS, CDR2 SASEGT. CDR3 length: 17 residues. CDR3 nucleotides: TGTGCCAGCAGTGAAGCGCGTGGGGGCGGTGGTTGGCAGCCCCAGCATTTT. Its protein product is CASSEARGGGGWQPQHF.

The rearrangement joins TRBV20-1 to TRBJ1-2; 9 positions agree with TRBD1. The CDR3 spans 14 residues. Germline V gives CDR1 DFQATT, CDR2 SNEGSKA (reference sequence). V lost 5 bases to trimming and J lost 1 base; unmatched junction nucleotides: 5. CDR3 loop: CSAPGQGDNYGYTF. CDR3 nucleotides: TGCAGTGCTCCGGGACAGGGAGATAACTATGGCTACACCTTC.

The table lists this clonotype with a few counts. The chain has TRBV4-1 and TRBJ1-5; weak D call: TRBD1 (5 bases). The length of the CDR3 is 17 residues. The germline V gene has CDR1 MGHRA and CDR2 YSYEKL. The germline V and J ends were trimmed by 1 base and 0 bases, with 13 bases remaining between them. In nucleotides, the CDR3 is TGCGCCAGCAGCCAAGGTAGAGGGGCCTATAGCAATCAGCCCCAGCATTTT. Translation gives CASSQGRGAYSNQPQHF.

The sample holds a few counts of this clonotype. The chain has TRBV20-1 and TRBJ2-7; 9 bases line up with TRBD2. V lost 8 bases and J lost 0; bases outside the gene matches: 5. Germline CDR1 is DFQATT and CDR2 is SNEGSKA (reference sequence). The CDR3 runs 13 residues. CDR3 nucleotides: TGCAGTCTTCTAGCGGGGAACTCCTACGAGCAGTACTTC. Amino acid sequence: CSLLAGNSYEQYF.

This sequence joins TRBV24-1 and TRBJ2-1; 15 bases line up with TRBD2. The V and J ends lost 10 bases and 9 bases, in that order; junction bases with no gene match: 9. The germline V gene encodes CDR1 KGHDR and CDR2 SFDVKD. The CDR3 contains 15 residues. This CDR3 reads CATGTSGRWDSEQFF. The CDR3 DNA reads as TGTGCCACAGGGACTAGCGGGAGGTGGGACAGTGAGCAGTTCTTC.

This clonotype turned up a few times. The rearrangement uses TRBV7-9 and TRBJ1-4; TRBD1 is a possible D gene (5 bases). V lost 4 bases, J lost 7 bases, and 13 bases lay in between. CDR1 is SEHNR and CDR2 is FQNEAQ in the germline V gene (reference sequence). The CDR3 covers 14 residues. The CDR3 spells CASSSPDRGEKLFF. In DNA form, the CDR3 reads TGTGCCAGCAGCTCCCCAGACAGAGGTGAAAAACTGTTTTTT.

This chain links TRBV2 with TRBJ1-6; D gene ambiguous. Germline V lookup: CDR1 SNHLY, CDR2 FYNNEI. The CDR3 spans 14 residues. The V gene lost 2 bases and the J gene lost 8 bases, with 10 bases spanning the gap. CDR3: CASSERVVDSPLHF. The CDR3 DNA reads TGTGCCAGCAGTGAAAGAGTAGTCGATTCACCCCTCCACTTT.

This chain joins TRBV11-2 and TRBJ2-7; 13 bases line up with TRBD2. Trimming cost V 5 bases and J 0 bases; bases outside gene matches: 7. Germline CDR1 is SGHAT and CDR2 is FQNNGV. The CDR3 totals 17 residues. CDR3 region: CASSPRTSGGFSYEQYF. For the CDR3, the DNA is TGTGCCAGCAGCCCGCGGACTAGCGGGGGTTTCTCCTACGAGCAGTACTTC.